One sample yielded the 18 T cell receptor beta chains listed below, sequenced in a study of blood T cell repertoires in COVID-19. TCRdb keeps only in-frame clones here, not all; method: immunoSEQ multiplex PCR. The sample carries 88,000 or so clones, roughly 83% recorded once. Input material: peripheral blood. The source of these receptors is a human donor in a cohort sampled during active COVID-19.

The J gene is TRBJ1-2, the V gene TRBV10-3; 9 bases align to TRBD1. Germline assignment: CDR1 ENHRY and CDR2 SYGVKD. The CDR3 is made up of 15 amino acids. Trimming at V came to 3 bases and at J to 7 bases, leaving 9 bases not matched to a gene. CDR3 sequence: CAISESGQGVGGYTF. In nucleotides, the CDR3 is TGTGCCATCAGTGAATCGGGACAGGGAGTAGGTGGCTACACCTTC.

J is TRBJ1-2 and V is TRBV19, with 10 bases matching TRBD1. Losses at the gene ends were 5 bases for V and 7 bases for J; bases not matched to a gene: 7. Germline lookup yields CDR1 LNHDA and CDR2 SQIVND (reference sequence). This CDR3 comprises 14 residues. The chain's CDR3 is CASSPRQGAGGYTF. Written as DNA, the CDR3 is TGTGCCAGTAGTCCCAGACAGGGGGCAGGTGGCTACACCTTC. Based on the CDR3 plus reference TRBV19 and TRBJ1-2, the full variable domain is DGGITQSPKYLFRKEGQNVTLSCEQNLNHDAMYWYRQDPGQGLRLIYYSQIVNDFQKGDIAEGYSVSREKKESFPLTVTSAQKNPTAFYLCASSPRQGAGGYTFGSGTRLTVV.

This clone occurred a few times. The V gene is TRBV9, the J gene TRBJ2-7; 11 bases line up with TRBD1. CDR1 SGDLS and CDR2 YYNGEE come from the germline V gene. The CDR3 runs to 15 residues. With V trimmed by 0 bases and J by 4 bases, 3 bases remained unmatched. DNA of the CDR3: TGTGCCAGCAGCGTAGAGGGACAGGGGGTATACGAGCAGTACTTC. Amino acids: CASSVEGQGVYEQYF.

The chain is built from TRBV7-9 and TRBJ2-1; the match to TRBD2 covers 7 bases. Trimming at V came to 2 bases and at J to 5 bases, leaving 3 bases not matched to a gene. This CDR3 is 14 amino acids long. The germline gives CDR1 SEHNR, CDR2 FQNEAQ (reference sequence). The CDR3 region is CASSLQLANNEQFF. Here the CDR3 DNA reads TGTGCCAGCAGCTTACAACTAGCGAACAATGAGCAGTTCTTC. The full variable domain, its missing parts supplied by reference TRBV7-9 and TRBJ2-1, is DTGVSQNPRHKITKRGQNVTFRCDPISEHNRLYWYRQTLGQGPEFLTYFQNEAQLEKSRLLSDRFSAERPKGSFSTLEIQRTEQGDSAMYLCASSLQLANNEQFFGPGTRLTVL.

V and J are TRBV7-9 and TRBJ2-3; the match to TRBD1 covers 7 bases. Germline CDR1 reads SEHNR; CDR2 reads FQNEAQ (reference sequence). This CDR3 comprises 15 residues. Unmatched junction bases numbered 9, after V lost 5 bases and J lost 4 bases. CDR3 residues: CASSLGGRASDTQYF. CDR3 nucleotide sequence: TGTGCCAGCAGCCTAGGGGGCCGGGCTTCAGATACGCAGTATTTT.

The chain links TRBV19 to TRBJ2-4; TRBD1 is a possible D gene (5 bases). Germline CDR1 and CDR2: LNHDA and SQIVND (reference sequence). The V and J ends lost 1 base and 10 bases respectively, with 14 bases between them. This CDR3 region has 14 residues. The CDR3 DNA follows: TGTGCCAGTAGTATAGGGACAACACCCAATATTCAGTACTTC. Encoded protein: CASSIGTTPNIQYF.

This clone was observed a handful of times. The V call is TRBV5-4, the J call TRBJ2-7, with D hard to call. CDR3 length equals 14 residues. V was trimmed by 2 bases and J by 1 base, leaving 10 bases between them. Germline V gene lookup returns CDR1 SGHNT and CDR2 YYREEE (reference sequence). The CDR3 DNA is TGTGCCAGCAGCTTAAGCTTAGCATCCTACGAGCAGTACTTC. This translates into CASSLSLASYEQYF.

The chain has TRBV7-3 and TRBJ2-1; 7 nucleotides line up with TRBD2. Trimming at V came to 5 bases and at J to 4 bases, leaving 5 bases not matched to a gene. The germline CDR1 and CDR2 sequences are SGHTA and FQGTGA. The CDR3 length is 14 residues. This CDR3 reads CASSPSGDYNEQFF. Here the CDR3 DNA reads TGTGCCAGCAGCCCGAGCGGGGATTACAATGAGCAGTTCTTC.

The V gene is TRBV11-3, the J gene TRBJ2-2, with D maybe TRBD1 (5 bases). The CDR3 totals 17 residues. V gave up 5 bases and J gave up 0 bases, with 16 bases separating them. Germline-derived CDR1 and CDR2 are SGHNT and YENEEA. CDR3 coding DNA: TGTGCCAGCAGCCCCCGGCTAGGACAAACGAACACCGGGGAGCTGTTTTTT. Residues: CASSPRLGQTNTGELFF.

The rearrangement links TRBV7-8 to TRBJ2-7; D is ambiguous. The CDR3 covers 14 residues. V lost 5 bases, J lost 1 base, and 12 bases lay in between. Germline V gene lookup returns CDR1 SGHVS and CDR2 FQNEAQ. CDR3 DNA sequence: TGTGCCAGCAGCCCGGCACCCGGGTCCTACGAGCAGTACTTC. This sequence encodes CASSPAPGSYEQYF.

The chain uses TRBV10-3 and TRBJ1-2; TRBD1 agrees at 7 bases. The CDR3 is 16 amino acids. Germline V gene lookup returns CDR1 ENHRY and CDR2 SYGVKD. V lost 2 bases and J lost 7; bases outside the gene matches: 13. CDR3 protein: CAISEPWDRPEGGYTF. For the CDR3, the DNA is TGTGCCATCAGTGAGCCGTGGGACAGACCTGAGGGTGGCTACACCTTC.

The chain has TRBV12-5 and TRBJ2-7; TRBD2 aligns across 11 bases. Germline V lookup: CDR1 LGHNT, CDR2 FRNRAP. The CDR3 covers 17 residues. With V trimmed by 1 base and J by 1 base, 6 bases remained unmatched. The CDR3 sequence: CASGLAPGLAESYEQYF. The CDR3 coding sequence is TGTGCTAGTGGTTTGGCTCCGGGACTAGCGGAATCCTACGAGCAGTACTTC. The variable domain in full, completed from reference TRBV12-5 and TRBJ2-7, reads DARVTQTPRHKVTEMGQEVTMRCQPILGHNTVFWYRQTMMQGLELLAYFRNRAPLDDSGMPKDRFSAEMPDATLATLKIQPSEPRDSAVYFCASGLAPGLAESYEQYFGPGTRLTVT.

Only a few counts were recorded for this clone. CDR3 protein: CASSLDGRGYNEQFF. The CDR3 coding sequence is TGTGCCAGCAGCTTGGACGGGAGGGGTTACAATGAGCAGTTCTTC. The chain couples TRBV5-4 to TRBJ2-1, with 8 bases lining up with TRBD2. Germline V gene data show CDR1 as SGHNT and CDR2 as YYREEE (reference sequence). V lost 0 bases to trimming and J lost 4 bases; unmatched junction nucleotides: 3. CDR3 length: 15 residues.

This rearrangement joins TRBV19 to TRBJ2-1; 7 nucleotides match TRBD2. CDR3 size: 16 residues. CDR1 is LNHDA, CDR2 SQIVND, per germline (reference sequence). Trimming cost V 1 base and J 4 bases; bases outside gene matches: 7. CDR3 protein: CASSIAGGSSYNEQFF. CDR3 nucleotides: TGTGCCAGTAGTATAGCGGGCGGGAGTTCATACAATGAGCAGTTCTTC. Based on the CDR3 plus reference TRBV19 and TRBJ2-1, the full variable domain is DGGITQSPKYLFRKEGQNVTLSCEQNLNHDAMYWYRQDPGQGLRLIYYSQIVNDFQKGDIAEGYSVSREKKESFPLTVTSAQKNPTAFYLCASSIAGGSSYNEQFFGPGTRLTVL.

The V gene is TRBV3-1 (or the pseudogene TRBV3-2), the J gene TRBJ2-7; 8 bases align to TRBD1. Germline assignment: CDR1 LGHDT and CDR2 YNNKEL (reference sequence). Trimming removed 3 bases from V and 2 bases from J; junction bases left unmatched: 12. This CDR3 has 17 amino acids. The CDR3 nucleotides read TGTGCCAGCAGCCACCGACTAGGACAGGGTGTTGCCTACGAGCAGTACTTC. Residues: CASSHRLGQGVAYEQYF.

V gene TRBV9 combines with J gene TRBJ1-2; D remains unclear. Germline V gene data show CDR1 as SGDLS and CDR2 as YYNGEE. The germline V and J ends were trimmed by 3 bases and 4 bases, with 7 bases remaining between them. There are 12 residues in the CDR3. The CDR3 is CASSADFYGYTF. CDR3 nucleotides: TGTGCCAGCAGCGCGGACTTCTATGGCTACACCTTC.

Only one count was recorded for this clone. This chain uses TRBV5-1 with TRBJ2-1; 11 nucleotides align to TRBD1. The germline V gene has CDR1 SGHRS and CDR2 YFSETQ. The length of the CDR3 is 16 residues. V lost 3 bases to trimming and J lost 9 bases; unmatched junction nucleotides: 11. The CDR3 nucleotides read TGCGCCAGCAGCTATCTCCGGGACAGGGGGGCAGGTGAGCAGTTCTTC. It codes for CASSYLRDRGAGEQFF.

CDR3 loop: CASSLFRGGGNQPQHF. The CDR3 coding sequence is TGTGCCAGCAGTTTATTTCGAGGGGGGGGCAATCAGCCCCAGCATTTT. This chain joins TRBV28 and TRBJ1-5, with TRBD1 as a possible D gene (6 bases). The germline CDR1 and CDR2 sequences are MDHEN and SYDVKM. V was clipped by 1 base and J by 2 bases, with 12 bases between them. CDR3 length equals 16 residues.